Below are 5 T cell receptor beta chains sequenced from a single sample in a study of shared clonotypes between healthy human individuals. The assay was immunoSEQ multiplex PCR, and TCRdb's table has in-frame clones only and misses some. This sample carries 1,400,000 or so clones, about 98.5% of them seen once, and the ten largest clones take approximately 0.4%. The sequenced sample was naive CD4+ T cells sorted from blood. The sample's subset: CD45RA+ positively selected. All receptors derive from a man younger than 40 in good health.

The chain carries TRBV10-2 and TRBJ1-1; D is uncertain. The CDR3 covers 15 residues. Per the germline V gene, CDR1 is WSHSY and CDR2 is SAAADI. V lost 7 bases and J lost 1, with 16 bases in between. CDR3 protein: CASIPKYDGNTEAFF. The CDR3 nucleotides read TGCGCCAGCATCCCGAAGTATGACGGGAACACTGAAGCTTTCTTT.

In DNA, the CDR3 is TGTGCCAGCAGCTCCAACAGGCAGGGTCCCTACGAGCAGTACTTC. Protein product: CASSSNRQGPYEQYF. V usage is TRBV7-9 and J usage is TRBJ2-7; a weak D match, TRBD1 (5 bases). The germline V gene encodes CDR1 SEHNR and CDR2 FQNEAQ (reference sequence). CDR3 length: 15 amino acids. Between the trimmed V and J ends, which lost 4 bases and 2 bases, there was a span of 15 bases.

This chain uses TRBV4-2 with TRBJ2-1; the D is unclear. The germline CDR1 and CDR2 sequences are LGHNA and YNFKEQ. The V and J ends lost 5 bases and 1 base respectively, with 12 bases between them. The CDR3 totals 15 residues. This CDR3 is CASSLELASYNEQFF. In DNA, the CDR3 is TGTGCCAGCAGCTTGGAGTTGGCGTCCTACAATGAGCAGTTCTTC.

The chain links TRBV7-2 to TRBJ2-7; unclear D gene. CDR3 length: 15 amino acids. Trimming shortened V by 5 bases and J by 4 bases, and 18 bases separated the two germline ends. Germline CDR1 SGHTA, CDR2 FQGNSA. Here the CDR3 reads CASSEEIELRYEQYF. In nucleotides, the CDR3 is TGTGCCAGCAGCGAGGAGATCGAACTCCGTTACGAGCAGTACTTC.

The chain is built from TRBV5-1 and TRBJ2-3, with 10 bases matching TRBD2. V lost 1 base and J lost 4; bases outside the gene matches: 6. Germline V gene data show CDR1 as SGHRS and CDR2 as YFSETQ. This CDR3 contains 16 residues. CDR3 in DNA: TGCGCCAGCAGCTTGAGTCTAGCGGGAGTCCCAGATACGCAGTATTTT. Encoded protein: CASSLSLAGVPDTQYF.